These T cell receptor beta chains were read from a single sample in a study of T cell responses to AZD1222 COVID-19 vaccine. Sequencing was performed with immunoSEQ multiplex PCR; in TCRdb, only in-frame clones are kept and a portion is missing. Of 200,000 or so clones listed, 85% to 90% were seen once; the top ten hold 2.5% to 3%. Sequenced material: peripheral blood, taken on day 0 of MenACWY control vaccination. All receptors come from an adult in good health. Both conserved end residues are part of each CDR3. Size values are once, few and many counts, or a class for expanded clones, and some rows have none.

size: few; V: TRBV18; J: TRBJ1-2; CDR3: CASSPGQGSYGYTF
size: once; V: TRBV28; J: TRBJ2-3; CDR3: CASRGTSGGGDTQYF
size: NA; V: TRBV6-2/TRBV6-3; J: TRBJ1-6; CDR3: CASSYPTGQGLGPLHF
size: NA; V: TRBV6-5; J: TRBJ2-7; CDR3: CASSYSIHGGAHEQYF
size: NA; V: TRBV3-1/TRBV3-2; J: TRBJ1-3; CDR3: CASSQDLVSGNTIYF
size: NA; V: TRBV10-3; J: TRBJ2-7; CDR3: CAISESRDYEQYF
size: NA; V: TRBV27; J: TRBJ1-2; CDR3: CASKTGENYGYTF
size: NA; V: TRBV7-2; J: TRBJ2-7; CDR3: CASSSGQGGGYEQYF
size: NA; V: TRBV18; J: TRBJ1-1; CDR3: CASSRDRGNTEAFF
size: NA; V: TRBV2; J: TRBJ2-1; CDR3: CASQGRALWGNEQFF
size: NA; V: TRBV14; J: TRBJ2-7; CDR3: CASGVAGGNYEQYF
size: NA; V: TRBV9; J: TRBJ2-7; CDR3: CASSATGLSYEQYF
size: NA; V: TRBV2; J: TRBJ2-1; CDR3: CASRGGQPGDWEQFF
size: NA; V: TRBV4-1; J: TRBJ2-5; CDR3: CASSPRTSGTQETQYF
size: many; V: TRBV28; J: TRBJ2-3; CDR3: CASSFSPSGNTDTQYF
size: few; V: TRBV5-1; J: TRBJ1-6; CDR3: CASSLGISRLDSPLHF
size: NA; V: TRBV20-1; J: TRBJ1-3; CDR3: CSASRGRDTIYF
size: once; V: TRBV19; J: TRBJ2-6; CDR3: CASSIAGTGRMTGANVLTF
size: NA; V: TRBV25-1; J: TRBJ2-1; CDR3: CASSEDKWGMGGYNEQFF
size: NA; V: TRBV10-3; J: TRBJ1-6; CDR3: CAISRDRGNSPLHF
size: NA; V: TRBV13; J: TRBJ1-1; CDR3: CASSLNGQAGTEAFF
size: NA; V: TRBV4-1; J: TRBJ1-5; CDR3: CASSQDRGADQPQHF
size: NA; V: TRBV28; J: TRBJ2-1; CDR3: CASSLYQGGENEQFF
size: NA; V: TRBV7-9; J: TRBJ2-1; CDR3: CASSPRGSGTYNEQFF
size: NA; V: TRBV19; J: TRBJ1-2; CDR3: CASSIAPDPDGYTF
size: few; V: TRBV27; J: TRBJ1-1; CDR3: CASSLNRYTEAFF
size: NA; V: TRBV6-5; J: TRBJ1-5; CDR3: CASSPGGRSNQPQHF
size: NA; V: TRBV2; J: TRBJ1-5; CDR3: CASSGQNQPQHF
size: NA; V: TRBV7-8; J: TRBJ1-2; CDR3: CASSLRWQEANYGYTF
size: NA; V: TRBV7-8; J: TRBJ2-3; CDR3: CASSLAGAFTDTQYF
size: NA; V: TRBV7-8; J: TRBJ1-4; CDR3: CASSLGTGASNEKLFF
size: NA; V: TRBV27; J: TRBJ1-2; CDR3: CASRPVRGNGYTF
size: few; V: TRBV6-1; J: TRBJ2-4; CDR3: CASSESLLSLAKNIQYF
size: NA; V: TRBV2; J: TRBJ1-4; CDR3: CASKTGTGLREKLFF
size: NA; V: TRBV19; J: TRBJ2-3; CDR3: CASSMRLAASTDTQYF